The present T cell receptor beta chain was sequenced within a study of yellow fever vaccine responses in identical twins. General study points: Reportedly, twins showed a vaccine T cell response that looked partly convergent and partly personalized.

This clonotype was observed a handful of times. The antigen is unknown. CDR3 length: 13 residues. V was cut by 2 bases and J by 5 bases, with 8 bases left in between. The germline V gene encodes CDR1 SGHRS and CDR2 YFSETQ. TCRdb analysed the RT-PCR reads with MiXCR anew, one entry per CDR3 protein. The data contain some 2,200 distinct CDR3 sequences, roughly 7.4% of them singletons. The sample in question was T cells from blood (PBMCs), unsorted or a sorted subset (not recorded which), obtained 2 to 3 years after vaccination. The source of this sequence is a woman aged 18-35 years who received the yellow fever vaccine. This sequence joins TRBV5-1 and TRBJ2-1, with a tentative D call TRBD1 (6 bases). CDR3 DNA sequence: TGCGCCAGCAGCTTTGCAGGGGACAATGAGCAGTTCTTC. Amino acids: CASSFAGDNEQFF. Variable domain in full (rest from reference TRBV5-1 and TRBJ2-1): KAGVTQTPRYLIKTRGQQVTLSCSPISGHRSVSWYQQTPGQGLQFLFEYFSETQRNKGNFPGRFSGRQFSNSRSEMNVSTLELGDSALYLCASSFAGDNEQFFGPGTRLTVL.